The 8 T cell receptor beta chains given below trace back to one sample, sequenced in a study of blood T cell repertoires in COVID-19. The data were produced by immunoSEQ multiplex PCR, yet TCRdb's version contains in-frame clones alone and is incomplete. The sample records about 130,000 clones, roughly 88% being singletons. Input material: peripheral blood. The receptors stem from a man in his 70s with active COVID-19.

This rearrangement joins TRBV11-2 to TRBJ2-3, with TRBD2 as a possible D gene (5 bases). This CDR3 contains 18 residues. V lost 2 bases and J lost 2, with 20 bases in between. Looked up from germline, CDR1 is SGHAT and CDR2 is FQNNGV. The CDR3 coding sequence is TGTGCCAGCAGCTTAAGACCGTCGGCTAGCCAGGTCACAGATACGCAGTATTTT. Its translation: CASSLRPSASQVTDTQYF. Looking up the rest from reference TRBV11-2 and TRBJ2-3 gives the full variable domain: EAGVAQSPRYKIIEKRQSVAFWCNPISGHATLYWYQQILGQGPKLLIQFQNNGVVDDSQLPKDRFSAERLKGVDSTLKIQPAKLEDSAVYLCASSLRPSASQVTDTQYFGPGTRLTVL.

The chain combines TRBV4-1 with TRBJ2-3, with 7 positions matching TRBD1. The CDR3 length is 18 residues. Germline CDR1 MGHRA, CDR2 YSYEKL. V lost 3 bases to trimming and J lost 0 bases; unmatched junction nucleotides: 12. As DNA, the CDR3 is TGCGCCAGCAGCCAGGGCACTTTGGGGGACAGTAGCACAGATACGCAGTATTTT. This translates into CASSQGTLGDSSTDTQYF.

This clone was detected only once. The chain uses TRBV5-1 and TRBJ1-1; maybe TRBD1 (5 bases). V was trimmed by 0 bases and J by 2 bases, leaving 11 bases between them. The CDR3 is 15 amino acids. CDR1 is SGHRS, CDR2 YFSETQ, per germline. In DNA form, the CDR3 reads TGCGCCAGCAGCTTGGTGGCAGGGATCAACACTGAAGCTTTCTTT. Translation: CASSLVAGINTEAFF.

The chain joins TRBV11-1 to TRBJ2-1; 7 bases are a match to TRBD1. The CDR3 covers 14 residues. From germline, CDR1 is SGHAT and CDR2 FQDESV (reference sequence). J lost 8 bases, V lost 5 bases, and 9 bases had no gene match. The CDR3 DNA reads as TGTGCCAGCAGCAAAGACAGGGTTATTTATGAGCAGTTCTTC. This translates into CASSKDRVIYEQFF.

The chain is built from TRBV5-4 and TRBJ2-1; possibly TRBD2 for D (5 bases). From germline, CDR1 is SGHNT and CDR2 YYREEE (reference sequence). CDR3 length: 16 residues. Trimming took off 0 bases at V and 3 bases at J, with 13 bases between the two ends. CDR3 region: CASSLGGSKGYNEQFF. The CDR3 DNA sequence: TGTGCCAGCAGCTTGGGTGGGAGTAAGGGCTACAATGAGCAGTTCTTC.

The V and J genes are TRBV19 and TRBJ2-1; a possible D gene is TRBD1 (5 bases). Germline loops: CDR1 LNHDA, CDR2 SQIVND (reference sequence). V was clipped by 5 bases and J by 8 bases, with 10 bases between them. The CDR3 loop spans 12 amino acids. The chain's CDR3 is CASSVTGYEQFF. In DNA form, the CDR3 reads TGTGCCAGTAGTGTAACAGGCTATGAGCAGTTCTTC.

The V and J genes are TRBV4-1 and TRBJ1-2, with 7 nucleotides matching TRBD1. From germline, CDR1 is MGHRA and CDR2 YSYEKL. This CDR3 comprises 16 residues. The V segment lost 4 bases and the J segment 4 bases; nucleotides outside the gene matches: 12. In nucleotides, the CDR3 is TGCGCCAGCAGCCTGGCCTCGACAGGGCAAGGCTATGGCTACACCTTC. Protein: CASSLASTGQGYGYTF.

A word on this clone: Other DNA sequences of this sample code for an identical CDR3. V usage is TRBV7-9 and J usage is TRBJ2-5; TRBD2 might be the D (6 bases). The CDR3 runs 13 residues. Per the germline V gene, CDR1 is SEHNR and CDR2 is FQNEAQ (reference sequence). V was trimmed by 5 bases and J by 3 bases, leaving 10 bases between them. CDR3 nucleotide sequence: TGTGCCAGCAGCGGCGGACTAAAAGAGACCCAGTACTTC. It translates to CASSGGLKETQYF.